This TCR beta chain was sequenced for a study of STAT5B mutations in CD4+ large granular lymphocyte leukemia. For the study at large: Among healthy donors, a particular HLA allele went with more CDR3 'QG' motifs.

Only one count was recorded for this clone. What it binds is not known. The method was immunoSEQ multiplex PCR; TCRdb's version includes in-frame clones alone and lacks a portion of them. The table lists about 19,000 clones, roughly 84% of them singletons, with roughly 13% in the top ten. Germline assignment: CDR1 SGHDN and CDR2 FVKESK. CDR3 length: 17 residues. With 1 base removed from V and 4 bases from J, the gap between germline ends came to 19 bases. Broader study findings: Patient CD4-sorted repertoires stayed more clonal than healthy ones after leukemic-clone removal.

The sample was CD4+ T cells from blood buffy coats. The chain combines TRBV14 with TRBJ1-2, with no clear D. The source of this sequence is a human donor in good health. CDR3 DNA: TGTGCCAGCAGCCAAGCGGTGTGGCAACCCGGGATCTATGGCTACACCTTC. Amino acids: CASSQAVWQPGIYGYTF.